What follows are 8 T cell receptor beta chains derived from one specimen sequenced in a study of blood T cell repertoires in COVID-19. TCRdb's table, derived via immunoSEQ multiplex PCR, lists solely in-frame clones and lacks some. This table holds approximately 40,000 clones, approximately 84% found once. The sequenced sample consisted of peripheral blood. The receptors come from a human donor in a cohort sampled during active COVID-19.

The genes are TRBV3-1 (or the pseudogene TRBV3-2) and TRBJ2-5; a possible D gene is TRBD2 (5 bases). Germline loops: CDR1 LGHDT, CDR2 YNNKEL (reference sequence). V shed 4 bases and J shed 5 bases, with 17 bases lying between them. This CDR3 spans 15 amino acids. CDR3 protein: CASSRSDYDGETQYF. CDR3 DNA sequence: TGTGCCAGCAGCCGGAGCGACTACGATGGCGAGACCCAGTACTTC.

This chain joins TRBV4-1 and TRBJ2-7; 7 bases fit TRBD1. The CDR3 has 15 amino acids. V was clipped by 2 bases and J by 5 bases; unmatched bases: 9. Germline CDR1 MGHRA, CDR2 YSYEKL. The CDR3 reads CASSQRRQGVNEQYF. The CDR3 nucleotides are TGCGCCAGCAGCCAAAGGAGGCAGGGGGTTAACGAGCAGTACTTC.

The chain is built from TRBV6-1 and TRBJ2-3, with TRBD1 identical over 7 bases. V lost 3 bases, J lost 3 bases, and 6 bases stayed unmatched. Germline values: CDR1 MNHNS, CDR2 SASEGT. The CDR3 extends over 15 amino acids. The CDR3: CASSDGQVRTDTQYF. CDR3 bases: TGTGCCAGCAGTGACGGACAGGTTAGGACAGATACGCAGTATTTT.

The chain joins TRBV5-4 to TRBJ1-4, with TRBD1 matching 8 bases. V shed 4 bases, J shed 5 bases, and the junction held 7 bases outside the gene matches. This CDR3 is 15 amino acids long. Germline CDR1 reads SGHNT; CDR2 reads YYREEE (reference sequence). The CDR3 region is CASSERTGLNEKLFF. The CDR3 coding sequence is TGTGCCAGCAGCGAAAGGACAGGGTTAAATGAAAAACTGTTTTTT.

The chain combines TRBV5-6 with TRBJ1-1; no reliable D call. The CDR3 covers 11 residues. CDR1 SGHDT and CDR2 YYEEEE come from the germline V gene. V was clipped by 4 bases and J by 5 bases, with 6 bases between them. The CDR3 protein is CASSRTTEAFF. CDR3 coding DNA: TGTGCCAGCAGCAGAACTACTGAAGCTTTCTTT. Looking up the rest from reference TRBV5-6 and TRBJ1-1 gives the full variable domain: DAGVTQSPTHLIKTRGQQVTLRCSPKSGHDTVSWYQQALGQGPQFIFQYYEEEERQRGNFPDRFSGHQFPNYSSELNVNALLLGDSALYLCASSRTTEAFFGQGTRLTVV.

The chain carries TRBV5-5 and TRBJ1-2; D gene unclear. In germline, CDR1 is SGHKS, CDR2 YYEKEE (reference sequence). With 2 bases removed from V and 0 bases from J, the gap between germline ends came to 17 bases. This CDR3 spans 17 amino acids. CDR3 in amino acids: CASSLDPGRVANYGYTF. As DNA, the CDR3 is TGTGCCAGCAGCTTAGACCCCGGGAGGGTCGCTAACTATGGCTACACCTTC.

The V gene is TRBV5-1, the J gene TRBJ1-1; D gene unclear. Germline V lookup: CDR1 SGHRS, CDR2 YFSETQ. This CDR3 has 15 residues. V lost 3 bases, J lost 5 bases, and 17 bases lay in between. The CDR3 nucleotides read TGCGCCAGCAGCTCCAACCTCCCACCGGGGACTGAAGCTTTCTTT. Translating it yields CASSSNLPPGTEAFF. Filled out from reference TRBV5-1 and TRBJ1-1, the complete variable domain reads KAGVTQTPRYLIKTRGQQVTLSCSPISGHRSVSWYQQTPGQGLQFLFEYFSETQRNKGNFPGRFSGRQFSNSRSEMNVSTLELGDSALYLCASSSNLPPGTEAFFGQGTRLTVV.

V and J are TRBV18 and TRBJ2-5, with 7 positions matching TRBD2. This CDR3 is 14 amino acids long. Germline trimming cut 8 bases from V and 5 bases from J; bases unmatched to any gene: 11. Germline V CDR1 and CDR2: KGHSH, LQKENI. CDR3 coding DNA: TGTGCCAGCACAACCACCTTCGGGGGGGAGACCCAGTACTTC. Translation gives CASTTTFGGETQYF.